Listed below are T cell receptor beta chains from one sample, sequenced in a study of blood T cell repertoires in COVID-19. Profiling relied on immunoSEQ multiplex PCR, and the TCRdb table lists in-frame clones only, not all of them. The profile shows roughly 360,000 clones, roughly 80% of them singletons. Sequencing was done on a sample of peripheral blood. The receptor source for this set is a human donor with acute or convalescent COVID-19. The donor label of this sample is uncertain. Both conserved end residues are part of each CDR3. D genes are given only for firm matches. Clone size is shown for a subset of rows, as once, few, many or a class of expanded clone.

TRBV5-8,TRBJ2-1,once,-,TGTGCCAGCAGCTCATCGACCCCCACAGCGGGCTACCCCCATGAGCAGTTCTTC,CASSSSTPTAGYPHEQFF
TRBV5-1,TRBJ2-1,-,TRBD2,TGCGCCAGCAGCTTGGAGGGACTAGTCGCTGAGCAGTTCTTC,CASSLEGLVAEQFF
TRBV12-3/TRBV12-4,TRBJ1-5,-,TRBD1,TGTGCCAGCAGTTTGGACAGGAACTGGCCCCAGCATTTT,CASSLDRNWPQHF
TRBV11-2,TRBJ2-7,-,TRBD2,TGTGCCAGCAGCCTCCGGCGGACTAGCGGGAGCTCCTACGAGCAGTACTTC,CASSLRRTSGSSYEQYF
TRBV12-3/TRBV12-4,TRBJ2-1,-,-,TGTGCCAGCGACAGGGCCGGGGGCGTTGAGCAGTTCTTC,CASDRAGGVEQFF
TRBV5-5,TRBJ2-6,-,-,TGTGCCAGCAGGACAGGACGGAACTCTGGGGCCAACGTCCTGACTTTC,CASRTGRNSGANVLTF
TRBV29-1,TRBJ2-3,-,TRBD2,TGCAGCGTCCTAAGACGGGGGGTGAGCACAGATACGCAGTATTTT,CSVLRRGVSTDTQYF
TRBV28,TRBJ1-2,-,TRBD1,TGTGCCAGCACCAGGAGAGTCCTACGGGACAGGGGGCTCGGCTACACCTTC,CASTRRVLRDRGLGYTF
TRBV5-1,TRBJ1-1,-,-,TGCGCCACCCGGGAGGGGGTCTCGAGGACTGAAGCTTTCTTT,CATREGVSRTEAFF
TRBV5-1,TRBJ2-1,-,-,TGCGCCAGCAGCTTTGGGCAGGTGTACAATGAGCAGTTCTTC,CASSFGQVYNEQFF
TRBV19,TRBJ1-2,-,TRBD1,TGTGCCAGTAGTTCGGACAGGGGAGGACTTGGCTACACCTTC,CASSSDRGGLGYTF